A single sample gave rise to the 22 T cell receptor beta chains below, sequenced in a study of identical twins (dated by TCRdb to the mid-2010s). Libraries were built with 5' RACE. The instrument was an Illumina HiSeq 2000. TCRdb reran the public reads through fastp at Q25 and MiXCR, keeping productive beta chains. Each entry is one CDR3 protein sequence, shown with its most common DNA and genes. Within this sample are 450,000 or so distinct CDR3 sequences, with roughly an eighth of them counted one time only. Of the sample, about 0.97% falls within the top ten clones. This same sample was also part of a study on yellow fever vaccine responses in identical twins.

Sequenced material: CD4+ T cells sorted from blood. These receptors were taken from a woman under 30 in good health.

This clonotype was detected many times. The V call is TRBV20-1, the J call TRBJ2-3; no clear D gene. From germline, CDR1 is DFQATT and CDR2 SNEGSKA (reference sequence). V was cut by 0 bases and J by 4 bases, with 14 bases left in between. The CDR3 contains 15 residues. The CDR3 reads CSARDLTRVSDTQYF. The CDR3 DNA reads TGCAGTGCTAGAGACTTAACTCGTGTCTCAGATACGCAGTATTTT.

This clonotype was picked up a small number of times. The chain employs TRBV28 and TRBJ2-4; 9 bases fit TRBD1. CDR3 length: 14 amino acids. Trimming took 6 bases from V and 9 from J; bases not matched to a gene: 9. Germline V gives CDR1 MDHEN, CDR2 SYDVKM. The CDR3 DNA reads as TGTGCCAGCAGAGGGGACAGGGACGTTGGCATTCAGTACTTC. Amino acid sequence: CASRGDRDVGIQYF.

The chain recombines TRBV19 with TRBJ2-1; 9 bases match TRBD2. CDR1 LNHDA and CDR2 SQIVND come from the germline V gene (reference sequence). This CDR3 is 17 amino acids long. J lost 1 base, V lost 5 bases, and 9 bases had no gene match. CDR3 protein: CASSRFWREGSYNEQFF. CDR3 nucleotides: TGTGCCAGTAGTCGATTTTGGCGGGAGGGGTCCTACAATGAGCAGTTCTTC.

This clonotype was detected only a few times. This chain uses TRBV5-1 with TRBJ2-5; TRBD2 matches 9 bases. CDR3 length equals 13 residues. Trimming cost V 7 bases and J 5 bases; bases outside gene matches: 6. Per germline, CDR1 SGHRS and CDR2 YFSETQ. CDR3 DNA: TGCGCCAGCGGGACTAGCCGTAGGGAGACCCAGTACTTC. Its translation: CASGTSRRETQYF.

The rearrangement joins TRBV28 to TRBJ2-7, with TRBD2 identical over 14 bases. CDR1 and CDR2 (germline): MDHEN, SYDVKM. V was clipped by 5 bases and J by 3 bases; unmatched bases: 12. This CDR3 region has 18 residues. The chain's CDR3 is CASSQVFGTSGGFYEQYF. CDR3 coding DNA: TGTGCCAGCAGTCAAGTATTCGGGACTAGCGGGGGATTCTACGAGCAGTACTTC.

V is TRBV3-1 and J is TRBJ2-3, with TRBD1 matching 9 bases. From germline, CDR1 is LGHDT and CDR2 YNNKEL (reference sequence). V shed 3 bases, J shed 3 bases, and the junction held 4 bases outside the gene matches. This CDR3 is 15 amino acids long. The CDR3 reads CASSHGQGRTDTQYF. DNA of the CDR3: TGTGCCAGCAGCCACGGACAGGGGAGGACAGATACGCAGTATTTT.

CDR3 coding DNA: TGTGCCTGGAACATGGGGGGTTCACCCCTCCACTTT. Translating gives CAWNMGGSPLHF. This chain joins TRBV30 and TRBJ1-6; D possibly corresponds to TRBD1 (5 bases). Germline V CDR1 and CDR2: GTSNPN, SVGIG (reference sequence). The CDR3 is 12 residues long. Trimming cost V 4 bases and J 9 bases, with 10 bases left between them. The variable domain in full, with the rest retrieved from reference TRBV30 and TRBJ1-6, is SQTIHQWPATLVQPVGSPLSLECTVEGTSNPNLYWYRQAAGRGLQLLFYSVGIGQISSEVPQNLSASRPQDRQFILSSKKLLLSDSGFYLCAWNMGGSPLHFGNGTRLTVT.

This chain links TRBV5-1 with TRBJ2-5, with 8 bases fitting TRBD2. Germline CDR1 reads SGHRS; CDR2 reads YFSETQ. V shed 3 bases and J 2 bases; nucleotides not matched to a gene: 9. The CDR3 has 16 residues. This CDR3 reads CASSSGGTSGQETQYF. In DNA form, the CDR3 reads TGCGCCAGCAGCTCGGGGGGTACTAGCGGTCAAGAGACCCAGTACTTC.

J is TRBJ2-2 and V is TRBV5-1; D may be TRBD1 or TRBD2 (5 bases each). V was clipped by 4 bases and J by 5 bases, with 21 bases between them. The CDR3 has 17 amino acids. CDR1 and CDR2 from the germline V gene are SGHRS and YFSETQ. The DNA for the CDR3 is TGCGCCAGCAGCCCCACCGAGCGGATGGGGGTAACCGGGGAGCTGTTTTTT. It encodes CASSPTERMGVTGELFF.

This clonotype came up a few times. An end of the junction does not agree with germline; a read error may underlie this. This rearrangement joins TRBV28 to TRBJ2-7; D remains ambiguous. There are 12 residues in the CDR3. The germline V gene encodes CDR1 MDHEN and CDR2 SYDVKM. CDR3 nucleotide sequence: TGTGCCAGCCACCGAGCTGGGCCCAACTTGGACTTC. Translation gives CASHRAGPNLDF.

The chain uses TRBV7-9 and TRBJ2-3; 7 bases are a match to TRBD2. The V segment lost 3 bases and the J segment 4 bases; nucleotides outside the gene matches: 4. CDR3 length: 14 residues. Germline V CDR1 and CDR2: SEHNR, FQNEAQ (reference sequence). CDR3 sequence (DNA): TGTGCCAGCAGCTTGAGACTAGCCTCAGATACGCAGTATTTT. It is translated as CASSLRLASDTQYF.

The table lists this clonotype with a few counts. The chain is built from TRBV5-1 and TRBJ1-1; TRBD1 might be the D (5 bases). CDR3 length: 15 residues. V gave up 3 bases and J gave up 0 bases, with 12 bases separating them. The germline CDR1 and CDR2 sequences are SGHRS and YFSETQ. The CDR3 DNA sequence: TGCGCCAGCAGCTGGGGGACGGGTATGAACACTGAAGCTTTCTTT. It yields the protein CASSWGTGMNTEAFF.

This clonotype was counted many times. The chain recombines TRBV4-3 with TRBJ1-2; no clear D gene. Per germline, CDR1 LGHNA and CDR2 YSLEER. The CDR3 is 15 amino acids. V lost 3 bases to trimming and J lost 2 bases, with 13 bases between them. The CDR3 protein is CASSQDIALNYGYTF. In DNA, the CDR3 is TGCGCCAGCAGCCAGGATATAGCCCTCAACTATGGCTACACCTTC.

This clonotype was seen more than once but under ten times. The rearrangement joins TRBV12-3 or TRBV12-4 to TRBJ2-1; D not certain. The CDR3 consists of 15 residues. V was trimmed by 4 bases and J by 7 bases, leaving 17 bases between them. The CDR3 DNA follows: TGTGCCAGCAGTTACGGACGGCCCCCACAGAATGAGCAGTTCTTC. It specifies CASSYGRPPQNEQFF.

This rearrangement joins TRBV7-2 to TRBJ2-7, with 12 nucleotides matching TRBD2. CDR3 length: 17 residues. The ends lost 5 bases at V and 1 base at J; junction bases unmatched: 9. The germline V gene encodes CDR1 SGHTA and CDR2 FQGNSA. The CDR3 bases are TGTGCCAGCAGCCCACGGACTAGCGGGATTAGGTCCTACGAGCAGTACTTC. Translating gives CASSPRTSGIRSYEQYF. Full variable domain (rest looked up from reference TRBV7-2 and TRBJ2-7): GAGVSQSPSNKVTEKGKDVELRCDPISGHTALYWYRQSLGQGLEFLIYFQGNSAPDKSGLPSDRFSAERTGGSVSTLTIQRTQQEDSAVYLCASSPRTSGIRSYEQYFGPGTRLTVT.

Many counts were recorded for this clonotype. The J gene is TRBJ2-1, the V gene TRBV4-3, with D maybe TRBD1 (5 bases). The CDR3 runs to 13 residues. Germline V lookup: CDR1 LGHNA, CDR2 YSLEER. Trimming took 0 bases from V and 9 from J, leaving 9 bases between them. CDR3: CASSQDIRGEQFF. The CDR3 nucleotides are TGCGCCAGCAGCCAAGATATAAGGGGTGAGCAGTTCTTC.

This CDR3 is CASSKWGPGETQYF. CDR3 nucleotide sequence: TGTGCCAGCAGCAAATGGGGACCCGGGGAGACCCAGTACTTC. This chain uses TRBV7-9 with TRBJ2-5; D could derive from TRBD1 or TRBD2 (5 bases each). The CDR3 loop spans 14 amino acids. Germline V lookup: CDR1 SEHNR, CDR2 FQNEAQ (reference sequence). V shed 5 bases and J shed 5 bases, with 15 bases lying between them.

The CDR3 nucleotides read TGTGCCAGCAGTTTCGTCAGGGGGCGCGGAGTAGGGAACACTGAAGCTTTCTTT. It translates to CASSFVRGRGVGNTEAFF. The chain uses TRBV12-3 or TRBV12-4 and TRBJ1-1, with 8 bases identical to TRBD1. The CDR3 totals 18 residues. J gave up 1 base and V 3 bases, and 13 bases lay outside the gene matches.

This clonotype came up a few times. This CDR3 is CAISDPRANVLTF. Here the CDR3 DNA reads TGTGCCATCAGTGACCCAAGGGCCAACGTCCTGACTTTC. The V gene is TRBV10-3, the J gene TRBJ2-6; no reliable D call. The CDR3 covers 13 residues. CDR1 ENHRY and CDR2 SYGVKD come from the germline V gene. V dropped 3 bases and J dropped 5 bases, with 5 bases sitting between them.

V usage is TRBV7-2 and J usage is TRBJ2-1; D not resolved. CDR1 is SGHTA, CDR2 FQGNSA, per germline. This CDR3 has 14 amino acids. Trimming cost V 3 bases and J 2 bases, with 8 bases left between them. CDR3 protein: CASSFRGTYNEQFF. CDR3 nucleotide sequence: TGTGCCAGCAGCTTCCGAGGCACCTACAATGAGCAGTTCTTC.

This clonotype was observed a few times. The chain couples TRBV20-1 to TRBJ2-1; D is uncertain. This CDR3 is 13 amino acids long. Trimming removed 1 base at V and 5 bases at J, with 9 bases between. The germline V gene encodes CDR1 DFQATT and CDR2 SNEGSKA (reference sequence). The CDR3 is CSARGHLNNEQFF. DNA of the CDR3: TGCAGTGCTAGAGGCCATTTAAACAATGAGCAGTTCTTC.

This clonotype occurred many times. The rearrangement links TRBV4-1 to TRBJ2-2; D is perhaps TRBD1 (5 bases). Germline CDR1 reads MGHRA; CDR2 reads YSYEKL. Between the trimmed V and J ends, which lost 1 base and 0 bases, there was a span of 12 bases. The CDR3 is 17 residues long. This CDR3 reads CASSQVDRASNTGELFF. CDR3 nucleotide sequence: TGCGCCAGCAGCCAAGTCGACAGAGCTTCGAACACCGGGGAGCTGTTTTTT.